The sequence of this TCR beta chain was determined in a study of blood T cell repertoires in COVID-19. Trimming took off 3 bases at V and 2 bases at J, with 12 bases between the two ends. The CDR3 is 15 amino acids. Germline V CDR1 and CDR2: LGHDT, YNNKEL (reference sequence). The protocol was immunoSEQ multiplex PCR, while the TCRdb copy is restricted to in-frame clones and leaves out a portion. In the table there are just under 65,000 clones, about 82% of which are singletons. V is TRBV3-1 (or the pseudogene TRBV3-2) and J is TRBJ2-3; TRBD2 is a possible D gene (6 bases). This TCR derives from a human donor in a cohort sampled during active COVID-19. Sequenced input: peripheral blood. CDR3 sequence (DNA): TGTGCCAGCAGCCAGCGGGGCTGGGACACAGATACGCAGTATTTT. It specifies CASSQRGWDTDTQYF.